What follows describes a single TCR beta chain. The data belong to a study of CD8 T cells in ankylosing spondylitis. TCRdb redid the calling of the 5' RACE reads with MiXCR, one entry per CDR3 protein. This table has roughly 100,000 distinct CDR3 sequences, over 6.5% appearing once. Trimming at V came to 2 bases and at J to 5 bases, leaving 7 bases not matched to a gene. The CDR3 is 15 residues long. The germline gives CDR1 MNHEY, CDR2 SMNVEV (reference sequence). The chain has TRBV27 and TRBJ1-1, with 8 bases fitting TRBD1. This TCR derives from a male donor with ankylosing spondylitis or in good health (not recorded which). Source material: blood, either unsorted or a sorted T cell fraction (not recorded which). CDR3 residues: CASSLTGQGATEAFF. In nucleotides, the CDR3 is TGTGCCAGCAGTTTAACCGGACAGGGTGCAACTGAAGCTTTCTTT.